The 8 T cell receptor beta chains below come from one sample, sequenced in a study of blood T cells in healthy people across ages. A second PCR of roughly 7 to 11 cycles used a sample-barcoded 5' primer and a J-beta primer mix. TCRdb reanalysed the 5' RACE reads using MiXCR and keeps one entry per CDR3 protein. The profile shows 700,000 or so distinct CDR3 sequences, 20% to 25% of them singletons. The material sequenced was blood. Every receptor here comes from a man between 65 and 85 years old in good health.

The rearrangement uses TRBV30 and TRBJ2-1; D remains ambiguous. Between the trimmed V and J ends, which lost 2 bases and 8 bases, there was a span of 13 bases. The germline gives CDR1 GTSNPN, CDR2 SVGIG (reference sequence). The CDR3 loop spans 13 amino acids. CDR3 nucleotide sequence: TGTGCCTGGAGTAAAATGATCTGGGATGAGCAGTTCTTC. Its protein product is CAWSKMIWDEQFF.

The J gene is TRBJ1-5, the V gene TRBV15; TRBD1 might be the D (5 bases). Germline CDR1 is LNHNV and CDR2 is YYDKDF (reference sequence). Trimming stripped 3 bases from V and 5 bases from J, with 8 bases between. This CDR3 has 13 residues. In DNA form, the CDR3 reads TGTGCCACCAGCAGGACGGGGGATCAGCCCCAGCATTTT. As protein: CATSRTGDQPQHF.

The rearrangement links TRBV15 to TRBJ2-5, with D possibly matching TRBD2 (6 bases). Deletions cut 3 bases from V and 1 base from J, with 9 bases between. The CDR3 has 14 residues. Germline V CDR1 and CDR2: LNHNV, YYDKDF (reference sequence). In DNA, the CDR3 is TGTGCCACCAGCAGGCGGACTACCCAAGAGACCCAGTACTTC. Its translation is CATSRRTTQETQYF.

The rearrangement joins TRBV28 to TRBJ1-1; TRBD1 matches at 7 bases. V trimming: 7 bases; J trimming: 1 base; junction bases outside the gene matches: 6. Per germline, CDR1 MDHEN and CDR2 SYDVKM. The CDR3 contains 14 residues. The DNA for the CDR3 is TGTGCCAGCACCCCCAGGACAGGGAACACTGAAGCTTTCTTT. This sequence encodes CASTPRTGNTEAFF.

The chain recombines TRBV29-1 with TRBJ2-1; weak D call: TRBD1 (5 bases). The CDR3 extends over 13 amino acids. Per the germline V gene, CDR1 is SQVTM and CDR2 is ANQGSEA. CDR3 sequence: CGIRTSSYNEQFF. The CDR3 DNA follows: TGCGGTATAAGGACATCCTCCTACAATGAGCAGTTCTTC.

CDR3 nucleotide sequence: TGCAGTGCTTACCAGGTAGACAGACTGTACGAGCAGTACTTC. Amino acids: CSAYQVDRLYEQYF. V usage is TRBV20-1 and J usage is TRBJ2-7; D may be TRBD1 (5 bases). The CDR3 has 14 residues. Germline V gene data show CDR1 as DFQATT and CDR2 as SNEGSKA (reference sequence). V lost 5 bases and J 4 bases, leaving 18 bases between the germline ends.

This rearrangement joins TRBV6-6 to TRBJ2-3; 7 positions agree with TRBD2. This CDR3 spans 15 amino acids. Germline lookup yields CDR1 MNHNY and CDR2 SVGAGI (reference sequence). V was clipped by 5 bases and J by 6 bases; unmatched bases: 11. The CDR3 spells CASSRPTGGEDTQYF. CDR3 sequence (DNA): TGTGCCAGCAGTCGGCCGACTGGGGGGGAGGATACGCAGTATTTT.

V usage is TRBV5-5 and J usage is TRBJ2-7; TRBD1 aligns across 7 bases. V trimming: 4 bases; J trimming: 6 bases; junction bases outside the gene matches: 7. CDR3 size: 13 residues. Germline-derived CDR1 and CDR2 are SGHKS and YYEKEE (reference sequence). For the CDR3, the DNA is TGTGCCAGCAGCCCCGACAGGGTCCCCGAGCAGTACTTC. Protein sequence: CASSPDRVPEQYF.